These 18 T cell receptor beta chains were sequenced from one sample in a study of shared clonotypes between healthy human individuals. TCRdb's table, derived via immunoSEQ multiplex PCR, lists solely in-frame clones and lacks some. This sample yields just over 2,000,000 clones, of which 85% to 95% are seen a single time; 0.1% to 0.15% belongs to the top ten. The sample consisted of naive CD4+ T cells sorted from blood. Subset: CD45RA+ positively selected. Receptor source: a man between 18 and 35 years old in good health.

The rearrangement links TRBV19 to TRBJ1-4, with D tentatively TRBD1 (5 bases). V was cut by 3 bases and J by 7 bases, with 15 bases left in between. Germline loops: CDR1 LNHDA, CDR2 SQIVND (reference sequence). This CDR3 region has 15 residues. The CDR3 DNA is TGTGCCAGTAGTATCCAGGGAGAGGTAGCTGAAAAACTGTTTTTT. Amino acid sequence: CASSIQGEVAEKLFF.

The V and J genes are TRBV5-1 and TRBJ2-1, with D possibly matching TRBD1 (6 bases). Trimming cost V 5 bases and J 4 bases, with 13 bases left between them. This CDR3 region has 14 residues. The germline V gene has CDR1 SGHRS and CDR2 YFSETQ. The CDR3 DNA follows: TGCGCCAGCAGGGACAGCGAATTATACAATGAGCAGTTCTTC. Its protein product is CASRDSELYNEQFF.

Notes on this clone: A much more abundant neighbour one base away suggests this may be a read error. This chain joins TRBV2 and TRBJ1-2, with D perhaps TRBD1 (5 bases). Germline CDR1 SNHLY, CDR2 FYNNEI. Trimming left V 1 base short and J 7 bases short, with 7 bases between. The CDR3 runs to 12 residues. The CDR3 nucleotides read TGTGCCAGCAGTGAAGTTGGGGGTGGCTACACCTTC. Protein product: CASSEVGGGYTF. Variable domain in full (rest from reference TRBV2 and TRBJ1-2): EPEVTQTPSHQVTQMGQEVILRCVPISNHLYFYWYRQILGQKVEFLVSFYNNEISEKSEIFDDQFSVERPDGSNFTLKIRSTKLEDSAMYFCASSEVGGGYTFGSGTRLTVV.

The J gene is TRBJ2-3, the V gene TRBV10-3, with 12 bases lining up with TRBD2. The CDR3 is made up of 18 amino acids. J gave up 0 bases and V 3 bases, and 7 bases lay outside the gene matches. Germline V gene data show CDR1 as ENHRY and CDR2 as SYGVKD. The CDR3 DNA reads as TGTGCCATCAGTGACCTGACTAGCGGGAGTTCTAGCACAGATACGCAGTATTTT. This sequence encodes CAISDLTSGSSSTDTQYF.

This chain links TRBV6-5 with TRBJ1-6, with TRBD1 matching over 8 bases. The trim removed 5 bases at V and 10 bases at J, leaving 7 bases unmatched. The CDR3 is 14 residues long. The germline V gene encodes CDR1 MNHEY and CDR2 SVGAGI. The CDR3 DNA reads TGTGCCAGCAGTAGGACAGGGTGGTCATCACCCCTCCACTTT. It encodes CASSRTGWSSPLHF.

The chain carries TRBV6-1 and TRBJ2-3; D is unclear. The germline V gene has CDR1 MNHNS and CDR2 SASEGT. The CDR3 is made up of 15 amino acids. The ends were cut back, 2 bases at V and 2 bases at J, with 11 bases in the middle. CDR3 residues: CASSEWGRTTDTQYF. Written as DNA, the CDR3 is TGTGCCAGCAGTGAATGGGGTAGAACCACAGATACGCAGTATTTT.

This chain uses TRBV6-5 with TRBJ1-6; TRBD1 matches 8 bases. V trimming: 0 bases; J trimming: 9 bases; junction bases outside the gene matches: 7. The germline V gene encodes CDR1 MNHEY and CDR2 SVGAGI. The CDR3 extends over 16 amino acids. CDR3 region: CASSYSPDRGRSPLHF. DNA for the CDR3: TGTGCCAGCAGTTACTCTCCCGACAGGGGACGTTCACCCCTCCACTTT.

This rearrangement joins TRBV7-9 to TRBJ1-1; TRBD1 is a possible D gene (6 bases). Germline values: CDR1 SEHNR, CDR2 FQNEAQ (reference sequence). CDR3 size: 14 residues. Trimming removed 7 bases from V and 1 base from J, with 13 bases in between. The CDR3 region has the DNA TGTGCCAGCACCTCAAGAGGGGGGAACACTGAAGCTTTCTTT. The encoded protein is CASTSRGGNTEAFF. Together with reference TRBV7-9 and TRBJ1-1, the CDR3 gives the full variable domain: DTGVSQNPRHKITKRGQNVTFRCDPISEHNRLYWYRQTLGQGPEFLTYFQNEAQLEKSRLLSDRFSAERPKGSFSTLEIQRTEQGDSAMYLCASTSRGGNTEAFFGQGTRLTVV.

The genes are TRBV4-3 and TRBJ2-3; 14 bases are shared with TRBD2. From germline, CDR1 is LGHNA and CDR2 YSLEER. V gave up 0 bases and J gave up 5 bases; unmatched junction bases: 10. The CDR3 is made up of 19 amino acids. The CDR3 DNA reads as TGCGCCAGCAGCCAAGAAGGGACTAGCGGGAGTGGAGGGGGAGATACGCAGTATTTT. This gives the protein CASSQEGTSGSGGGDTQYF.

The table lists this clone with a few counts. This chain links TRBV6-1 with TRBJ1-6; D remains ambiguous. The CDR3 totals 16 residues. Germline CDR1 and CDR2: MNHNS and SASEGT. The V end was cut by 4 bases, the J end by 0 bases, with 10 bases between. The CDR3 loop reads CASSGVSSSYNSPLHF. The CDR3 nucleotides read TGTGCCAGCAGTGGTGTCTCGAGCTCCTATAATTCACCCCTCCACTTT.

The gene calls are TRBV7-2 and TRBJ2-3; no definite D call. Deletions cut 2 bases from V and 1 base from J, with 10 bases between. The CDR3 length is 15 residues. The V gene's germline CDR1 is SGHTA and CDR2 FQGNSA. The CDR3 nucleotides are TGTGCCAGCAGCTTAATGGGCTCCGGCACAGATACGCAGTATTTT. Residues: CASSLMGSGTDTQYF.

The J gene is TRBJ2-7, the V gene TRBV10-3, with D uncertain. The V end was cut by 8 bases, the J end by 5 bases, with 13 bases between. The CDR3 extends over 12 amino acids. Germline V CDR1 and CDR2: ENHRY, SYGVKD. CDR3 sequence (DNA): TGTGCCATCCGACAAGATGGCCACGAGCAGTACTTC. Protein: CAIRQDGHEQYF.

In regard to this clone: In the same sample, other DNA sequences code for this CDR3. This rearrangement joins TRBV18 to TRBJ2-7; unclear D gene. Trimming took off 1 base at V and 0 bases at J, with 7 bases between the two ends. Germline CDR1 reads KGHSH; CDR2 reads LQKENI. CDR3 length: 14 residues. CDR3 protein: CASSPLPNSYEQYF. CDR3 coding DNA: TGTGCCAGCTCACCACTACCCAACTCCTACGAGCAGTACTTC.

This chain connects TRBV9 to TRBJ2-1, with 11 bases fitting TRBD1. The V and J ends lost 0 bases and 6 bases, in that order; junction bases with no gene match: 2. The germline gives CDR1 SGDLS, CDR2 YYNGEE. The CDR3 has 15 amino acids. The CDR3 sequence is CASSVEGTGGNEQFF. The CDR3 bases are TGTGCCAGCAGCGTAGAGGGGACAGGGGGCAATGAGCAGTTCTTC.

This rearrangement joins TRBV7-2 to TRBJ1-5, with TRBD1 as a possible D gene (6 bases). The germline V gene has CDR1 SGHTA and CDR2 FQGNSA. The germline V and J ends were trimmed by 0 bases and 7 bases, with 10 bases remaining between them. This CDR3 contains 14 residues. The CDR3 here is CASSLAQGHQPQHF. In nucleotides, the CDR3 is TGTGCCAGCAGCTTAGCGCAGGGACACCAGCCCCAGCATTTT.

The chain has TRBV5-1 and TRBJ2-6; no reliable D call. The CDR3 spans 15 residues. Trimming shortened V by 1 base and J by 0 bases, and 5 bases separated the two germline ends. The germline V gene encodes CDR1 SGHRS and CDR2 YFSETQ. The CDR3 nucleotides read TGCGCCAGCAGCTTGTCTCCCTCTGGGGCCAACGTCCTGACTTTC. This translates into CASSLSPSGANVLTF.

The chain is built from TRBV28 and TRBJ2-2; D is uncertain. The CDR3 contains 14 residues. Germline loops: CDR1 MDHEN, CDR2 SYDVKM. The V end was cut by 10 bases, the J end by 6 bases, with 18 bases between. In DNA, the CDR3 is TGTGCCACGATTGAGCAGGCTCGGGCCGGGGAGCTGTTTTTT. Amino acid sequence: CATIEQARAGELFF.

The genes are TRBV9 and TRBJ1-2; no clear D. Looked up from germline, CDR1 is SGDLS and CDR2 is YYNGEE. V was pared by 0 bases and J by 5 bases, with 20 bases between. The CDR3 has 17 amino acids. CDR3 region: CASSVGEKDPPNYGYTF. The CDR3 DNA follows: TGTGCCAGCAGCGTAGGTGAAAAGGACCCCCCAAATTATGGCTACACCTTC.